These 17 T cell receptor beta chains originate from one sample sequenced in a study of cytomegalovirus exposure and HLA in healthy donors. Primers: 60 Vbeta forward and 13 Jbeta reverse. The repertoire was sequenced with immunoSEQ multiplex PCR; TCRdb's copy has only in-frame clones and lacks some. The data contain 250,000 or so clones, more than 70% of them singletons. What was sequenced was PBMCs. These receptors all come from a human donor in good health.

This clone was counted a single time. This sequence joins TRBV19 and TRBJ2-3, with TRBD2 as a possible D gene (5 bases). The CDR3 consists of 15 residues. V lost 7 bases, J lost 4 bases, and 18 bases lay in between. Germline CDR1 LNHDA, CDR2 SQIVND (reference sequence). The CDR3 sequence is CASTQTTGLSDTQYF. CDR3 DNA: TGTGCCAGTACCCAAACGACCGGACTCTCAGATACGCAGTATTTT.

The chain combines TRBV21-1 with TRBJ1-2; the listed D gene, TRBD1, was not tested against the DNA. TRBV21-1 constitutes a pseudogene. CDR3 length: 16 residues. The chain's CDR3 is CASSKTGTGINYGYTF. DNA for the CDR3: TGTGCCAGCAGCAAAACCGGGACAGGGATTAACTATGGCTACACCTTC.

The CDR3 is CASSPRQGARETQYF. CDR3 sequence (DNA): TGTGCCAGCAGCCCCCGGCAGGGGGCACGAGAGACCCAGTACTTC. The V and J genes are TRBV7-8 and TRBJ2-5, with TRBD1 matching over 8 bases. J was trimmed by 4 bases and V by 5 bases; bases with no gene match: 9. Germline loops: CDR1 SGHVS, CDR2 FQNEAQ. CDR3 length: 15 amino acids.

This rearrangement joins TRBV6-1 to TRBJ2-7, with 10 bases that match TRBD2. J was trimmed by 0 bases and V by 10 bases; bases with no gene match: 6. CDR3 length: 14 residues. Germline V lookup: CDR1 MNHNS, CDR2 SASEGT. The CDR3 DNA reads as TGTGCCACCCGACTAGCGGGCAGCTCCTACGAGCAGTACTTC. Protein sequence: CATRLAGSSYEQYF.

This clone was recorded a few times. This chain joins TRBV6-4 and TRBJ2-1, with D possibly TRBD1 on 6 matching bases. Germline assignment: CDR1 MRHNA and CDR2 SNTAGT. The length of the CDR3 is 13 residues. The V gene lost 4 bases and the J gene lost 8 bases, with 12 bases spanning the gap. CDR3 amino acids: CASSVRGSDEQFF. CDR3 coding DNA: TGTGCCAGCAGTGTAAGGGGGAGCGATGAGCAGTTCTTC.

As to this clone: The germline gene is not matched at one end of the junction; a read error may be the cause. The chain couples TRBV7-9 to TRBJ2-2; 7 nucleotides agree with TRBD2. Germline V gene lookup returns CDR1 SEHNR and CDR2 FQNEAQ (reference sequence). The length of the CDR3 is 14 residues. DNA of the CDR3: TGTTCCAGCAGCCCCGAGGGAGGGGCCGGGGAGCTGTTTTTT. Translation gives CSSSPEGGAGELFF.

The chain joins TRBV5-4 to TRBJ2-2; 9 nucleotides line up with TRBD1. This CDR3 contains 14 residues. Looked up from germline, CDR1 is SGHNT and CDR2 is YYREEE (reference sequence). With V trimmed by 6 bases and J by 4 bases, 4 bases remained unmatched. CDR3 nucleotides: TGTGCCAGCACCAGACAGGGGGGCACCGGGGAGCTGTTTTTT. It is translated as CASTRQGGTGELFF.

The chain is built from TRBV9 and TRBJ2-3, with 13 bases matching TRBD2. Germline V gene lookup returns CDR1 SGDLS and CDR2 YYNGEE. Trimming cost V 0 bases and J 0 bases; bases outside gene matches: 7. This CDR3 has 19 residues. The CDR3 protein is CASSVGLAGGGPSTDTQYF. The CDR3 region has the DNA TGTGCCAGCAGCGTAGGACTAGCGGGAGGAGGACCTAGCACAGATACGCAGTATTTT.

This clone showed up just a few times. In DNA form, the CDR3 reads TGTGCCAGCAGCTTAACGCGGACTCGCCCCGGCGAGCAGTACTTC. Its protein product is CASSLTRTRPGEQYF. The chain combines TRBV7-3 with TRBJ2-7; D possibly corresponds to TRBD2 (5 bases). V lost 0 bases to trimming and J lost 6 bases, with 15 bases between them. The germline V gene encodes CDR1 SGHTA and CDR2 FQGTGA. The CDR3 covers 15 residues.

V and J are TRBV5-6 and TRBJ1-1, with 7 bases matching TRBD1. The CDR3 loop spans 14 amino acids. The V gene's germline CDR1 is SGHDT and CDR2 YYEEEE. Germline trimming cut 7 bases from V and 5 bases from J; bases unmatched to any gene: 11. The CDR3 DNA sequence: TGTGCCAGCGGATTCCAGGGGGTTCGGACTGAAGCTTTCTTT. This translates into CASGFQGVRTEAFF.

This clone was seen just once. V usage is TRBV19 and J usage is TRBJ1-2; D might be TRBD1 (5 bases). The CDR3 extends over 14 amino acids. The germline V and J ends were trimmed by 6 bases and 4 bases, with 15 bases remaining between them. Germline-derived CDR1 and CDR2 are LNHDA and SQIVND (reference sequence). As DNA, the CDR3 is TGTGCCAGTAGACCTAAGGGGCAGGGCTATGGCTACACCTTC. It yields the protein CASRPKGQGYGYTF.

The chain combines TRBV27 with TRBJ1-2; TRBD1 is a possible D gene (6 bases). The V end lost 8 bases, the J end lost 4 bases, and 14 bases lay between the germline ends. The length of the CDR3 is 13 residues. CDR1 and CDR2 from the germline V gene are MNHEY and SMNVEV (reference sequence). The CDR3 DNA follows: TGTGCCAGCCGGAAACAGGGAATCTATGGCTACACCTTC. Amino acids: CASRKQGIYGYTF.

This clone was observed a handful of times. The chain joins TRBV15 to TRBJ2-1, with D possibly being TRBD1 (5 bases). V was trimmed by 0 bases and J by 8 bases, leaving 14 bases between them. CDR1 is LNHNV and CDR2 is YYDKDF in the germline V gene (reference sequence). The CDR3 sequence is 15 residues long. CDR3 DNA sequence: TGTGCCACCAGCAGAGACCGGACACCCTTTGATGAGCAGTTCTTC. This encodes CATSRDRTPFDEQFF.

This clone was detected once. The V and J genes are TRBV5-1 and TRBJ2-2; 10 bases fit TRBD2. The CDR3 runs to 15 residues. Trimming cost V 3 bases and J 5 bases; bases outside gene matches: 4. Germline CDR1 and CDR2: SGHRS and YFSETQ. CDR3 residues: CASSSSGSMTGELFF. The DNA of the CDR3 is TGCGCCAGCAGCTCTAGCGGGAGTATGACCGGGGAGCTGTTTTTT.

The chain links TRBV30 to TRBJ2-5; D unclear. The assigned J gene may be wrong: the sequence end matches TRBJ2-7 better. Germline V gene data show CDR1 as GTSNPN and CDR2 as SVGIG (reference sequence). The CDR3 sequence is 14 residues long. CDR3 DNA sequence: TGTGCCTGGAGTGTCGGTCAAAGCTCCTACGAGCAGTACTTC. It yields the protein CAWSVGQSSYEQYF.

This clone was seen a handful of times. This chain uses TRBV11-2 with TRBJ1-1, with 7 nucleotides matching TRBD1. Germline assignment: CDR1 SGHAT and CDR2 FQNNGV. The CDR3 is 16 amino acids. V lost 1 base and J lost 2; bases outside the gene matches: 7. CDR3 amino acids: CASSLGTGNSNTEAFF. The CDR3 DNA reads as TGTGCCAGCAGCTTAGGGACAGGCAATTCTAACACTGAAGCTTTCTTT. Using reference TRBV11-2 and TRBJ1-1 for the parts outside the CDR3, the full variable domain is EAGVAQSPRYKIIEKRQSVAFWCNPISGHATLYWYQQILGQGPKLLIQFQNNGVVDDSQLPKDRFSAERLKGVDSTLKIQPAKLEDSAVYLCASSLGTGNSNTEAFFGQGTRLTVV.

As concerns this clone: At one boundary the junction diverges from the germline segment, which might be a read error. The rearrangement uses TRBV7-7 and TRBJ2-5, with 10 bases that match TRBD1. CDR3 length: 15 residues. The germline V gene has CDR1 SSHAT and CDR2 FNYEAQ (reference sequence). The CDR3 region has the DNA TGTGCTAGCAGCCCCCGACAGGGGGCGCGGGAGACCCAGTACTTC. Encoded protein: CASSPRQGARETQYF.